This TCR beta chain was captured in a study of cytomegalovirus exposure and HLA in healthy donors listed by TCRdb under 2017. At the level of the whole study: An earlier analysis of a few hundred of the donors reported under 300 Gb of sequence data and approximately 120 million unique TCR beta sequences obtained from around 190 million T cells. In the later analysis, no new phenotypic data were used to find candidate immune exposures; instead, reliance was placed on TCR beta sequences and their occurrence across donors. The number of typed donors differed by locus: about 620-630 for A, B, C, DRB1 and DQB1; approximately 520 for DQA1; 606 for DPA1; and 400 to 480 for DPB1. The aim of the study was to test whether cataloging public T cell receptors could identify signatures of past pathogen exposure. Donor age, sex, ethnicity and CMV serostatus were compiled alongside the repertoire data. HLA typing included class I and class II loci at four-digit resolution. Every repertoire in the discovery cohort had been generated on one and the same sequencing platform. On average, roughly 250,000 unique TCR beta nucleotide sequences were sequenced per donor among a few hundred genotyped donors of the cohort, with around 19% of those sequences being non-productive. A later genetic analysis took genome-wide SNP genotypes for about 55% of the 666 donors and used that subset as a discovery cohort. The study used immunosequencing to profile the T cell repertoires of approximately 690 subjects and linked those repertoires to cytomegalovirus serostatus. Because of strong linkage in the cohort, roughly five DR-DQ haplotypes were treated as single units for association and clustering. The genetic ancestry cluster associated with self-reported Caucasian donors included approximately 85% of the 300 to 400 genotyped donors. Approximately 330 gigabases of sequencing data and tens of millions of unique TCR sequences made up an early release that covered over 550 HLA-typed donors. To study patterns of TCR occurrence, a later analysis re-analyzed previously published TCR beta repertoires from around 660 donors and added high-resolution HLA genotyping. An earlier analysis of around 580 of the donors used high-throughput TCR beta sequencing to judge whether each TCR beta V gene segment behaved as functional or pseudogenic. The study combined high-throughput TCR immunosequencing, statistical association of individual TCRs with disease status, and machine learning to predict cytomegalovirus infection status. A separate validation cohort of some 130 different subjects was used in addition to the 666-subject first cohort.

In total, 600 or so healthy bone marrow donors made up the cohort. Cohort members were all nominally healthy when sampled, although unrecorded immune exposures were likely present. The donor tested CMV seronegative and was one of the 352 seronegative cohort members. Every donor gave a peripheral blood sample, and the peripheral blood mononuclear cells from that sample were used for TCR beta sequencing. Genomic DNA extraction from the blood cell samples was performed with the Qiagen DNeasy Blood Extraction Kit. Library preparation used the immunoSEQ multiplex PCR assay. For the multiplex PCR, a mixture combining 60 forward primers for TCR Vbeta segments and 13 reverse primers for TCR Jbeta segments was used. The CDR3 region of rearranged TCR beta genes was amplified from genomic DNA by a multiplex PCR assay. The amplified TCR beta libraries were sequenced on the Illumina HiSeq System as 87-base-pair reads. Concerning the study's data processing: In a later analysis, 77 million or so unique TCR beta chains were counted across the 666 repertoires, and roughly 11 million of these chains were shared by at least two donors. To remove PCR and sequencing errors, raw reads were error-corrected and collapsed into unique sequences using a nearest-neighbor algorithm that merged closely related sequences. Alignment of CDR3 sequences to IMGT reference sequences was used to assign V, D and J gene segments. For a sequence to be retained, at least a six-nucleotide match to both a V gene segment and a J gene segment was required. A rearrangement was called productive if the CDR3 had no stop codons and remained in frame with V and J, and every other rearrangement was called non-productive. CDR3 was defined by IMGT convention, running from the second conserved V-encoded cysteine to the conserved J-encoded phenylalanine. In an earlier analysis of around 570 of the donors, sequences lacking an unambiguous match to a single V gene segment were excluded. An earlier analysis of 587 of the donors called V segments functional above 56.7% productive rearrangements and segregating when the between-donor standard deviation exceeded 5%. A statistical classification framework was built to diagnose cytomegalovirus status from the catalog of TCR beta chain sequences. V and J gene assignment, in a later analysis, came from comparing TCR nucleotide sequences with IMGT/GENE-DB human TR gene sequences. In a later analysis, CDR3 sequences and most-parsimonious VDJ recombination scenarios were assigned using the TCRdist pipeline. A later analysis defined each TCR beta chain by its CDR3 amino acid sequence plus V-gene family, and excluded reads lacking a unique V-gene family. In a later analysis, some 600 highly shared, low-generation-probability nucleotide sequences were removed to address suspected cross-contamination and a sequencing artifact. In a later analysis, a clonal expansion index for each public chain was calculated from normalized within-repertoire ranks of inferred template counts. In a later analysis, generation probabilities were computed using a VDJ recombination model fitted to out-of-frame rearrangements, and the results were checked against IGoR. In a later analysis, TCR-TCR, TCR-HLA and TCR-CMV co-occurrence was scored with hypergeometric tests, and a repertoire-size bias correction was applied to TCR pairs. False discovery rates were estimated in a later analysis by permuting HLA or CMV assignments 20 times. A later analysis grouped co-occurring TCRs with DBSCAN, adding TCRdist sequence similarity when clustering within HLA-allele-positive subsets. Repertoires with fewer than 30,000 or more than 120,000 public chains were left out of co-occurrence clustering, as were four to six repertoires with anomalous nucleotide sharing. TCRdb stores this immuneACCESS table with in-frame sequences only. Part of the clones is absent; in the studies checked, under half of the shortfall reflects unresolved V genes, and no reason is known for the rest. The D gene and trimming were derived from the DNA, and the V and J assignments and clone size from that table. For this sample there are around 110,000 clones; roughly 70% appear just once. Of the sample, about 1.6% is held by the ten largest clones.

V trim: 6 bases; J trim: 1 base; unmatched bases: 15. The germline V gene yields SQVTM for CDR1 and ANQGSEA for CDR2. Measured from the cysteine to the phenylalanine, the CDR3 is 18 residues long. Kept here is only the CDR3 DNA, which spans 54 bases and is read in frame from base 1. A word on this clone: What antigen it recognizes has not been identified. No base qualities exist here, and no much larger clone lies one base off it.

General conclusions and limits of the study: At a false discovery rate of 0.05, a later analysis linked fewer than 20,000 TCR beta sequences to specific HLA alleles. The classifier was reported to diagnose cytomegalovirus status with high specificity and sensitivity in both the original and validation cohorts. A cluster of highly shared sequence variants was judged likely to represent a technical artifact of the sequencing pipeline. Because HLA typing was unavailable for some donors at each locus, only the typed subset was used in association tests. In an earlier analysis of fewer than 750 of the donors, most TCR beta V segments were observed in productive rearrangements about 87% or about 30% of the time, broadly matching IMGT annotations. In vitro tests confirmed that a few of the cytomegalovirus-associated TCR beta chains recognize cytomegalovirus antigens. V-gene and J-gene trimming of TCR beta chains was associated with a missense DCLRE1C variant in a later genetic analysis, and the association was replicated in an independent cohort. It was suggested by the authors that the approach could potentially be generalized to other disease states and immunological phenotypes. Only TCR beta chains were sequenced in this cohort, and the absence of alpha or paired-chain data limited detectable features. Linkage disequilibrium might explain the correlated functional status among segregating V segments, but an unknown experimental factor could not be excluded. A further reported finding was that TCR beta sequences accurately predicted the HLA-A and HLA-B alleles for most subjects in the first cohort. A later analysis found that most CMV-associated TCR beta chains appeared HLA-restricted, with HLA associations seemingly driven largely by CMV exposure. In a later analysis, HLA-associated TCR beta chains showed more clonal expansion and lower generation probabilities than non-associated chains that were equally common. Over 15 rarely observed V segments, including chromosome 9 orphons, were excluded from the earlier analysis of about 600 of the donors because counts were too low. Some IMGT-functional V segments, including TRBV6-2 and TRBV6-3, could not be distinguished by the 87-base-pair reads and were therefore excluded. For the cohort, immune exposure information was limited to CMV serostatus. A later analysis found that TCR association rates varied across HLA loci, with DRB1 alleles showing the most associated TCRs and HLA-C alleles the fewest. In a later genetic analysis, fewer N-insertions in productive TCRs were reported among donors in an Asian-associated ancestry cluster than the roughly 710-donor mean. In the study, around 150 TCR beta chains were listed as associated with cytomegalovirus. Strong co-occurrence of HLA alleles, especially DR and DQ, made assigning TCR associations to individual alleles difficult. According to a later analysis, parvovirus B19, influenza, CMV and Epstein-Barr virus appeared linked to several top co-occurrence clusters. Across donors, most TCR sequences were observed very rarely, whereas some public TCRs were present in many individuals. Sequencing depth was assumed to be roughly uniform across donors in the presence/absence analyses, though that assumption may not hold.

This clonotype was sampled from a woman younger than 35 in good health and CMV-seronegative. The V and J segments used are TRBV29-1 and TRBJ2-6; 7 junctional bases match TRBD1. Sequencing was done on a sample of PBMCs. The CDR3 reads as follows: CSVAGTDLPLSGANVLTF. Here is the DNA: TGCAGCGTCGCAGGGACAGACCTACCCCTTTCTGGGGCCAACGTCCTGACTTTC.